This is a list of T cell receptor beta chains from one sample in a study of beta chain features in type 1 diabetes. Sequenced by immunoSEQ multiplex PCR; TCRdb stores in-frame clones only, minus some. Among 280,000 or so clones, about 15% were seen once, and the ten largest hold 0.015% to 0.019%. Sequenced: naive CD4+ T cells from blood. All receptors come from a man between 18 and 29 years old with type 1 diabetes. Both conserved end residues are part of each CDR3. The D gene is left open where the match is weak. Clone sizes are given selectively: once, few, many, or a class where the clone is expanded.

D gene	clone size	V gene	J gene	CDR3 protein	CDR3 DNA
TRBD2	few	TRBV27	TRBJ2-7	CASSLSWGLAAYEQYF	TGTGCCAGCAGTTTATCTTGGGGACTAGCGGCCTACGAGCAGTACTTC
TRBD2	few	TRBV10-3	TRBJ2-2	CAIRDEIAGDDPFF	TGTGCCATCAGGGACGAAATAGCGGGAGATGACCCGTTTTTT
TRBD1	few	TRBV7-9	TRBJ1-1	CASSLRNTGDEAFF	TGTGCCAGCAGCCTCCGCAACACAGGGGATGAAGCTTTCTTT
TRBD1	-	TRBV18	TRBJ1-5	CASSPGTGDNQPQHF	TGTGCCAGCTCACCAGGGACAGGGGACAATCAGCCCCAGCATTTT
-	-	TRBV13	TRBJ2-1	CASSWGLYNEQFF	TGTGCCAGCAGCTGGGGACTTTACAATGAGCAGTTCTTC
-	-	TRBV5-1	TRBJ2-5	CASSFSSGNEETQYF	TGCGCCAGCAGCTTTTCGTCGGGGAATGAGGAGACCCAGTACTTC
-	few	TRBV21-1	TRBJ2-5	CASSIRDSQETQYF	TGTGCCAGCAGCATTCGGGACTCACAAGAGACCCAGTACTTC
-	few	TRBV6-5	TRBJ2-3	CASSYSDNTDTQYF	TGTGCCAGCAGTTACTCGGACAACACAGATACGCAGTATTTT
-	-	TRBV29-1	TRBJ2-7	CSVARDSPYEQYF	TGCAGCGTTGCCCGAGACAGCCCCTACGAGCAGTACTTC
TRBD1	few	TRBV29-1	TRBJ2-3	CSVVRTGGGTDTQYF	TGCAGCGTTGTAAGGACAGGGGGCGGCACAGATACGCAGTATTTT
-	few	TRBV6-1	TRBJ1-2	CASSEQAYYGYTF	TGTGCCAGCAGTGAACAGGCTTACTATGGCTACACCTTC
-	-	TRBV29-1	TRBJ1-5	CSVGEVNQPQHF	TGCAGCGTTGGTGAGGTAAATCAGCCCCAGCATTTT
-	-	TRBV7-9	TRBJ2-7	CASSLGGRDQQYF	TGTGCCAGCAGCTTAGGGGGCCGAGATCAGCAGTACTTC
TRBD1	-	TRBV18	TRBJ1-2	CASSPTPTGNGYTF	TGTGCCAGCTCACCAACCCCGACAGGGAACGGCTACACCTTC
-	-	TRBV4-1	TRBJ2-3	CASRGPGLAPASTDTQYF	TGCGCCAGCCGTGGTCCCGGGTTAGCGCCAGCTAGCACAGATACGCAGTATTTT
TRBD1	-	TRBV28	TRBJ1-1	CASRSDRRAEAFF	TGTGCCAGCAGATCGGACAGGCGGGCTGAAGCTTTCTTT
-	-	TRBV7-2	TRBJ2-3	CASSLAGWRPTGNSSTDTQYF	TGTGCCAGCAGCTTAGCGGGGTGGAGACCAACGGGGAATTCTAGCACAGATACGCAGTATTTT
TRBD1	-	TRBV28	TRBJ1-2	CASSGQGIYGYTF	TGTGCCAGCTCGGGACAGGGGATTTATGGCTACACCTTC
-	few	TRBV10-2	TRBJ2-1	CASSDRVINEQFF	TGCGCCAGCAGTGACAGGGTCATCAATGAGCAGTTCTTC
-	-	TRBV2	TRBJ1-2	CASRSPGNYGYTF	TGTGCCAGCCGCTCCCCGGGTAACTATGGCTACACCTTC
TRBD2	-	TRBV5-1	TRBJ2-3	CASTGLAGVADTQYF	TGCGCCAGCACCGGACTAGCGGGAGTGGCAGATACGCAGTATTTT
-	-	TRBV30	TRBJ2-1	CAWSVWGEPATYNEQFF	TGTGCCTGGAGTGTATGGGGAGAACCGGCCACCTACAATGAGCAGTTCTTC